These 27 T cell receptor beta chains came from one sample sequenced in a study of T cells in Graves' hyperthyroidism and ophthalmopathy. RNA transcripts provided the source from which TCR beta CDR3 regions were amplified. HTBI primers were used for first-round RT-PCR of the TCR CDR3. TCRdb re-derived calls from the multiplex PCR reads in MiXCR, one entry per CDR3 protein. The table has some 760,000 distinct CDR3 sequences, approximately 15% seen once. Source material: blood. All receptors derive from a woman between 18 and 29 years old with Graves' hyperthyroidism.

This clonotype was recorded many times. V and J are TRBV30 and TRBJ2-7; 8 bases map to TRBD1. The ends lost 2 bases at V and 3 bases at J; junction bases unmatched: 15. CDR1 is GTSNPN and CDR2 is SVGIG in the germline V gene (reference sequence). The CDR3 is made up of 17 amino acids. CDR3 DNA sequence: TGTGCCTGGAGTCCGACAATGACAGGGGCGTTAAACTACGAGCAGTACTTC. Protein sequence: CAWSPTMTGALNYEQYF.

This clonotype was picked up a small number of times. This rearrangement joins TRBV30 to TRBJ2-5, with D hard to call. V was shortened by 4 bases and J by 0 bases, with 3 bases between the two germline ends. The germline V gene encodes CDR1 GTSNPN and CDR2 SVGIG (reference sequence). The CDR3 has 11 amino acids. The CDR3 DNA follows: TGTGCCTGGATGGACCAAGAGACCCAGTACTTC. This translates into CAWMDQETQYF. Together with reference TRBV30 and TRBJ2-5, the CDR3 gives the full variable domain: SQTIHQWPATLVQPVGSPLSLECTVEGTSNPNLYWYRQAAGRGLQLLFYSVGIGQISSEVPQNLSASRPQDRQFILSSKKLLLSDSGFYLCAWMDQETQYFGPGTRLLVL.

There are many counts of this clonotype. The chain employs TRBV28 and TRBJ2-2, with 7 nucleotides matching TRBD2. V was clipped by 4 bases and J by 7 bases; unmatched bases: 6. CDR1 MDHEN and CDR2 SYDVKM come from the germline V gene. The CDR3 contains 14 residues. The chain's CDR3 is CASSYGGSIGELFF. CDR3 bases: TGTGCCAGCAGTTACGGCGGGAGTATCGGGGAGCTGTTTTTT.

V and J are TRBV7-9 and TRBJ1-3; D perhaps matches TRBD1 (5 bases). There are 16 residues in the CDR3. V was pared by 1 base and J by 0 bases, with 10 bases between. The germline gives CDR1 SEHNR, CDR2 FQNEAQ (reference sequence). The CDR3 sequence is CASSLGGPVSGNTIYF. DNA of the CDR3: TGTGCCAGCAGCTTAGGGGGACCGGTCTCTGGAAACACCATATATTTT. The full variable domain, completed using reference TRBV7-9 and TRBJ1-3, is DTGVSQNPRHKITKRGQNVTFRCDPISEHNRLYWYRQTLGQGPEFLTYFQNEAQLEKSRLLSDRFSAERPKGSFSTLEIQRTEQGDSAMYLCASSLGGPVSGNTIYFGEGSWLTVV.

A word on this clonotype: Since a far larger clone is one base different, this is likely a read error. The gene calls are TRBV30 and TRBJ1-1; D call uncertain. Germline V gives CDR1 GTSNPN, CDR2 SVGIG (reference sequence). CDR3 length: 13 amino acids. The CDR3 sequence: CAWCVAENTEAFF. For the CDR3, the DNA is TGTGCCTGGTGTGTCGCGGAGAACACTGAAGCTTTCTTT.

This clonotype was counted ten times or more. V and J are TRBV3-1 and TRBJ1-6; TRBD1 might be the D (5 bases). This CDR3 is 13 amino acids long. The germline V gene encodes CDR1 LGHDT and CDR2 YNNKEL (reference sequence). Deletions cut 5 bases from V and 7 bases from J, with 9 bases between. DNA for the CDR3: TGTGCCAGCAGCTGGGGGAAGAATTCACCCCTCCACTTT. This translates into CASSWGKNSPLHF.

This clonotype was detected ten times or more. The chain carries TRBV19 and TRBJ2-7, with 10 bases fitting TRBD1. J gave up 6 bases and V 5 bases, and 7 bases lay outside the gene matches. The CDR3 sequence is 14 residues long. The germline V gene encodes CDR1 LNHDA and CDR2 SQIVND (reference sequence). The CDR3, as DNA: TGTGCCAGTAGTTGGGGACAGGGGCTACTCGAGCAGTACTTC. It encodes CASSWGQGLLEQYF.

This chain uses TRBV10-3 with TRBJ2-7; TRBD2 matches at 11 bases. The J segment lost 0 bases and the V segment lost 3 bases, leaving 4 bases of the junction unmatched. The CDR3 has 16 residues. Per the germline V gene, CDR1 is ENHRY and CDR2 is SYGVKD. CDR3 sequence (DNA): TGTGCCATCAGTGAAGGGGGGACTAGCGGCTCCTACGAGCAGTACTTC. It encodes CAISEGGTSGSYEQYF.

The J gene is TRBJ1-2, the V gene TRBV2; 8 bases fit TRBD1. Germline loops: CDR1 SNHLY, CDR2 FYNNEI. Trimming took 4 bases from V and 8 from J; bases not matched to a gene: 6. The CDR3 is made up of 13 amino acids. The CDR3 DNA follows: TGTGCCAGCAGTGTGACAGGGGAGTCGGGCTACACCTTC. Its translation is CASSVTGESGYTF.

This chain connects TRBV29-1 to TRBJ2-2; 10 positions match TRBD1. Germline lookup yields CDR1 SQVTM and CDR2 ANQGSEA. The CDR3 sequence is 14 residues long. V trimming: 6 bases; J trimming: 5 bases; junction bases outside the gene matches: 6. CDR3 nucleotides: TGCAGCGTAACCGGGACAGGGGTTACCGGGGAGCTGTTTTTT. Amino acids: CSVTGTGVTGELFF.

The V and J genes are TRBV28 and TRBJ2-3; D ambiguous. Trimming took off 3 bases at V and 2 bases at J, with 9 bases between the two ends. The CDR3 consists of 14 residues. Germline lookup yields CDR1 MDHEN and CDR2 SYDVKM. The CDR3 is CASSFSGFTDTQYF. CDR3 sequence (DNA): TGTGCCAGCAGTTTTTCCGGCTTCACAGATACGCAGTATTTT.

The sample holds a few counts of this clonotype. This chain uses TRBV14 with TRBJ1-5; no clear D gene. Per the germline V gene, CDR1 is SGHDN and CDR2 is FVKESK. Trimming stripped 3 bases from V and 3 bases from J, with 12 bases between. The CDR3 is made up of 15 amino acids. In DNA form, the CDR3 reads TGTGCCAGCAGCCATCCGGCCGAGGACAATCAGCCCCAGCATTTT. It encodes CASSHPAEDNQPQHF.

This clonotype has at least ten counts. This chain joins TRBV7-8 and TRBJ1-1; unclear D gene. Germline CDR1 is SGHVS and CDR2 is FQNEAQ. CDR3 length equals 12 residues. V shed 3 bases and J shed 5 bases, with 7 bases lying between them. CDR3 region: CASSFHGTEAFF. CDR3 in DNA: TGTGCCAGCAGCTTTCACGGGACTGAAGCTTTCTTT.

The table lists this clonotype with a few counts. The J gene is TRBJ2-7, the V gene TRBV6-9; no definite D call. V dropped 2 bases and J dropped 4 bases, with 21 bases sitting between them. The germline V gene encodes CDR1 MNHGY and CDR2 SVAAGI. The CDR3 has 17 residues. CDR3 in amino acids: CASSYVTTSPLNYEQYF. CDR3 nucleotides: TGTGCCAGCAGTTATGTCACGACGAGCCCACTCAATTACGAGCAGTACTTC.

In this sample, this clonotype turned up many times. V is TRBV20-1 and J is TRBJ2-6, with unresolved D. Trimming shortened V by 0 bases and J by 2 bases, and 17 bases separated the two germline ends. The CDR3 contains 18 residues. CDR1 is DFQATT and CDR2 is SNEGSKA in the germline V gene (reference sequence). CDR3 region: CSARDRAMRFTGANVLTF. CDR3 DNA sequence: TGCAGTGCTAGAGATAGAGCCATGAGGTTTACTGGGGCCAACGTCCTGACTTTC.

This clonotype was recorded a few times. V and J are TRBV27 and TRBJ2-2, with D possibly being TRBD2 (6 bases). Germline loops: CDR1 MNHEY, CDR2 SMNVEV (reference sequence). Trimming left V 5 bases short and J 7 bases short, with 17 bases between. The CDR3 extends over 15 amino acids. The CDR3 DNA sequence: TGTGCCAGCAGTCGACCCGGACTACCTCACGGGGAGCTGTTTTTT. Translating it yields CASSRPGLPHGELFF.

This clonotype was seen more than once but under ten times. This rearrangement joins TRBV24-1 to TRBJ2-6; D perhaps matches TRBD1 (5 bases). CDR3 length: 15 residues. CDR1 is KGHDR and CDR2 is SFDVKD in the germline V gene. Trimming took 9 bases from V and 3 from J, leaving 14 bases between them. The DNA for the CDR3 is TGTGCCACCGGGGCAGGGTTAAGTGGGGCCAACGTCCTGACTTTC. Amino acids: CATGAGLSGANVLTF.

The chain combines TRBV4-3 with TRBJ1-2, with TRBD1 as a possible D gene (6 bases). V lost 0 bases and J lost 6, with 20 bases in between. The CDR3 consists of 17 residues. In germline, CDR1 is LGHNA, CDR2 YSLEER. Here the CDR3 DNA reads TGCGCCAGCAGCCAAGATCTCGGCGGGGGGCGTTCGAATGGCTACACCTTC. Protein: CASSQDLGGGRSNGYTF.

The table lists this clonotype with a few counts. The chain has TRBV25-1 and TRBJ1-1; maybe TRBD1 (6 bases). V shed 6 bases and J shed 10 bases, with 18 bases lying between them. Germline lookup yields CDR1 MGHDK and CDR2 SYGVNS. CDR3 length: 13 amino acids. DNA for the CDR3: TGTGCCAGCAGCCCCGGGACACCGGTGGGAGCTTTCTTT. Its translation: CASSPGTPVGAFF. Combining the CDR3 with reference TRBV25-1 and TRBJ1-1 gives the whole variable domain EADIYQTPRYLVIGTGKKITLECSQTMGHDKMYWYQQDPGMELHLIHYSYGVNSTEKGDLSSESTVSRIRTEHFPLTLESARPSHTSQYLCASSPGTPVGAFFGQGTRLTVV.

This clonotype has just a few counts. The V call is TRBV20-1, the J call TRBJ2-1; D is unclear. This CDR3 comprises 13 residues. V was cut by 7 bases and J by 4 bases, with 14 bases left in between. The germline V gene encodes CDR1 DFQATT and CDR2 SNEGSKA (reference sequence). The CDR3 nucleotides are TGCAGTGGTATAGTTCCTACTTACAATGAGCAGTTCTTC. Translated: CSGIVPTYNEQFF.

CDR3 region: CASSETGTGRYEQYF. CDR3 nucleotides: TGTGCCAGCAGTGAAACCGGGACAGGGAGGTACGAGCAGTACTTC. The V call is TRBV2, the J call TRBJ2-7, with 9 bases lining up with TRBD1. This CDR3 contains 15 residues. V lost 2 bases to trimming and J lost 4 bases; unmatched junction nucleotides: 6. Germline loops: CDR1 SNHLY, CDR2 FYNNEI.

The CDR3 protein is CASRMLAGGRYNEQFF. Written as DNA, the CDR3 is TGTGCCAGCAGAATGCTAGCGGGAGGACGATACAATGAGCAGTTCTTC. This chain uses TRBV5-5 with TRBJ2-1; TRBD2 matches 11 bases. Germline assignment: CDR1 SGHKS and CDR2 YYEKEE (reference sequence). Germline trimming cut 5 bases from V and 4 bases from J; bases unmatched to any gene: 8. The CDR3 spans 16 residues.

This clonotype was observed many times. The V gene is TRBV28, the J gene TRBJ2-5; TRBD1 agrees at 10 bases. V was clipped by 6 bases and J by 5 bases; unmatched bases: 12. Germline CDR1 reads MDHEN; CDR2 reads SYDVKM. The CDR3 consists of 16 residues. As DNA, the CDR3 is TGTGCCAGCAGCTCGACGGGACAGGGGTTTCGGGAGACCCAGTACTTC. Its translation is CASSSTGQGFRETQYF.

J is TRBJ1-5 and V is TRBV28; D may be TRBD1 (5 bases). Per the germline V gene, CDR1 is MDHEN and CDR2 is SYDVKM. V dropped 2 bases and J dropped 4 bases, with 18 bases sitting between them. This CDR3 contains 17 residues. CDR3 in amino acids: CASSLRVIRAINQPQHF. CDR3 nucleotides: TGTGCCAGCAGTTTACGGGTGATCAGGGCCATAAATCAGCCCCAGCATTTT.

Remarks on this clonotype: It may be a read error: a sequence one base away is much more abundant. The chain combines TRBV18 with TRBJ2-1, with D maybe TRBD1 (6 bases). Germline CDR1 and CDR2: KGHSH and LQKENI. V lost 1 base and J lost 10, with 20 bases in between. CDR3 length equals 16 residues. CDR3 nucleotides: TGTGCCAGCTCACCACAAATGGGACAAGCAAAGACCGAGCAGTTCTTC. As protein: CASSPQMGQAKTEQFF.

The V call is TRBV9, the J call TRBJ2-2; perhaps TRBD1 as D (7 bases). Germline assignment: CDR1 SGDLS and CDR2 YYNGEE. Trimming took off 6 bases at V and 7 bases at J, with 19 bases between the two ends. The CDR3 is 15 residues long. CDR3 coding DNA: TGTGCCAGCACTTACGGGGGACAGCCCAGCGGGGAGCTGTTTTTT. It codes for CASTYGGQPSGELFF. Full variable domain (outside the CDR3, taken from reference TRBV9 and TRBJ2-2): DSGVTQTPKHLITATGQRVTLRCSPRSGDLSVYWYQQSLDQGLQFLIQYYNGEERAKGNILERFSAQQFPDLHSELNLSSLELGDSALYFCASTYGGQPSGELFFGEGSRLTVL.

The chain recombines TRBV28 with TRBJ2-3; 8 bases line up with TRBD2. Germline CDR1 reads MDHEN; CDR2 reads SYDVKM. The CDR3 runs to 16 residues. The V and J ends lost 10 bases and 2 bases, in that order; junction bases with no gene match: 14. The chain's CDR3 is CAITTRGGSATDTQYF. CDR3 sequence (DNA): TGTGCCATTACAACACGGGGGGGGAGCGCCACAGATACGCAGTATTTT.